This T cell receptor beta chain derives from a study of T cells in tuberculosis. Study summary: The T cells targeted glucose monomycolate, a mycobacterial lipid, via CD1B. IGRA-negative adolescents, IGRA-positive adolescents with latent tuberculosis and adults with active tuberculosis formed this South African cohort.

Sequencing was performed with immunoSEQ multiplex PCR; in TCRdb, only in-frame clones are kept and a portion is missing. The sample lists about 43,000 clones, roughly 94% seen once, with 1.5% to 2% in the top ten. The CDR3 is made up of 15 amino acids. V lost 2 bases and J lost 3; bases outside the gene matches: 4. The germline gives CDR1 MDHEN, CDR2 SYDVKM. V gene TRBV28 combines with J gene TRBJ1-2; 9 bases are a match to TRBD1. This clonotype originated in a donor between 10 and 35 years old with latent tuberculosis or without tuberculosis infection. Some clones in this sample may be carry-over from other donors' samples. Sequencing input: PBMCs. The CDR3 DNA is TGTGCCAGCAGTTTAGACAGGGGGGAGGACTATGGCTACACCTTC. Translating it yields CASSLDRGEDYGYTF.